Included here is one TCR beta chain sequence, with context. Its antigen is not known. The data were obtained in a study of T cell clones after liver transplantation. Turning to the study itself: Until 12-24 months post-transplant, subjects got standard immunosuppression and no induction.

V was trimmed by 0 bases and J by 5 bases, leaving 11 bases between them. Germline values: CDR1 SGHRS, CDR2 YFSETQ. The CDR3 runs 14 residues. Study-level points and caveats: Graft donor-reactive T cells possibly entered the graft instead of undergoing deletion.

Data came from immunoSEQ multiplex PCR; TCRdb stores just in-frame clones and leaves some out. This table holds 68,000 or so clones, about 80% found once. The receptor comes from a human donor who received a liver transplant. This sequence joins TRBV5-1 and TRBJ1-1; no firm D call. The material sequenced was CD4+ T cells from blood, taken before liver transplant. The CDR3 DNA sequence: TGCGCCAGCAGCTTGGGACCAATCTGGACTGAAGCTTTCTTT. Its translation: CASSLGPIWTEAFF.